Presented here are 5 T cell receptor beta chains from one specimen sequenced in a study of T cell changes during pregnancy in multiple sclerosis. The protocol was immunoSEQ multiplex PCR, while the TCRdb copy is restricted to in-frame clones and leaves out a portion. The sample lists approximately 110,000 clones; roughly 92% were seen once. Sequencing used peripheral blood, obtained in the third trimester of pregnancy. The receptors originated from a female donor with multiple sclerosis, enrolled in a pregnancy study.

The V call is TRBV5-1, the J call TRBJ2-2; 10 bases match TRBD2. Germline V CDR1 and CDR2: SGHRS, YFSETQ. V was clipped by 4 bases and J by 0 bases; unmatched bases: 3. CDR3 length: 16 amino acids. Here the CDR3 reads CASSPGLAANTGELFF. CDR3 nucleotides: TGCGCCAGCAGCCCTGGACTAGCGGCGAACACCGGGGAGCTGTTTTTT.

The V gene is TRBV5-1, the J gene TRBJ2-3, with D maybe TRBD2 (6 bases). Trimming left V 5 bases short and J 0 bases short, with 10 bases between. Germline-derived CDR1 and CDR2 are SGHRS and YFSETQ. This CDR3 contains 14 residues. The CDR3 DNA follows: TGCGCCAGCAGTCCGGGACTTAGCACAGATACGCAGTATTTT. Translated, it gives CASSPGLSTDTQYF.

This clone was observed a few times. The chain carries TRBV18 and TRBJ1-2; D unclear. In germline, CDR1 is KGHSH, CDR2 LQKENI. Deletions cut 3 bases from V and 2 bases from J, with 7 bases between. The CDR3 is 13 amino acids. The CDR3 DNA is TGTGCCAGCTCACCGTCGGAGAACTATGGCTACACCTTC. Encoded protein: CASSPSENYGYTF.

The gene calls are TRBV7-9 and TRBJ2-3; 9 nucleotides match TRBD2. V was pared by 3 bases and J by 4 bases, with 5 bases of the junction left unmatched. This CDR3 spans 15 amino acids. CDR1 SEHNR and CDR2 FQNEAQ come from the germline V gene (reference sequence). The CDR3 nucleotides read TGTGCCAGCAGCTTTATGCGGGGGGGCTCAGATACGCAGTATTTT. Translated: CASSFMRGGSDTQYF. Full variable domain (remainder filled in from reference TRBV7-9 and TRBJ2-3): DTGVSQNPRHKITKRGQNVTFRCDPISEHNRLYWYRQTLGQGPEFLTYFQNEAQLEKSRLLSDRFSAERPKGSFSTLEIQRTEQGDSAMYLCASSFMRGGSDTQYFGPGTRLTVL.

CDR3: CASSLGGSHQPQHF. In DNA form, the CDR3 reads TGTGCCAGCAGCCTAGGAGGCAGCCATCAGCCCCAGCATTTT. The chain is built from TRBV28 and TRBJ1-5; D unclear. Trimming removed 6 bases at V and 5 bases at J, with 14 bases between. The CDR3 is made up of 14 amino acids. The germline CDR1 and CDR2 sequences are MDHEN and SYDVKM.